The 11 T cell receptor beta chains below all came from one sample that was sequenced in a study of T cells in Graves' hyperthyroidism and ophthalmopathy. RNA transcripts yielded amplified TCR beta CDR3 regions. The primer set for the first-round RT-PCR of the TCR CDR3 was HTBI. TCRdb used MiXCR to reprocess the multiplex PCR reads, holding one entry per CDR3 protein. The sample contains roughly 570,000 distinct CDR3 sequences, around 42% of which appear only once. The sample taken for sequencing was peripheral blood or thyroid tissue (not recorded which). These receptors were collected from an adult woman with Graves' disease, either hyperthyroidism or ophthalmopathy (not recorded which).

The chain employs TRBV2 and TRBJ2-1, with TRBD2 identical over 9 bases. V lost 2 bases, J lost 7 bases, and 3 bases stayed unmatched. Germline CDR1 reads SNHLY; CDR2 reads FYNNEI. The CDR3 has 14 amino acids. CDR3 DNA: TGTGCCAGCAGTGAATCCGGACTAGCGAATGAGCAGTTCTTC. Translating it yields CASSESGLANEQFF.

In this sample, this clonotype turned up many times. The V gene is TRBV4-2, the J gene TRBJ2-7; 11 bases fit TRBD2. Trimming took 4 bases from V and 2 from J; bases not matched to a gene: 4. The V gene's germline CDR1 is LGHNA and CDR2 YNFKEQ. The CDR3 has 15 residues. The CDR3 sequence is CASSPGLAATYEQYF. The DNA of the CDR3 is TGTGCCAGCAGCCCGGGACTAGCGGCAACCTACGAGCAGTACTTC.

The sample holds many counts of this clonotype. The chain carries TRBV7-2 and TRBJ1-2; perhaps TRBD1 as D (5 bases). Germline assignment: CDR1 SGHTA and CDR2 FQGNSA. Between the trimmed V and J ends, which lost 1 base and 0 bases, there was a span of 15 bases. The CDR3 is 17 residues long. CDR3 residues: CASSLGGGPGANYGYTF. The CDR3 bases are TGTGCCAGCAGCTTAGGAGGAGGTCCGGGGGCTAACTATGGCTACACCTTC. The whole variable domain, remainder taken from reference TRBV7-2 and TRBJ1-2, is GAGVSQSPSNKVTEKGKDVELRCDPISGHTALYWYRQSLGQGLEFLIYFQGNSAPDKSGLPSDRFSAERTGGSVSTLTIQRTQQEDSAVYLCASSLGGGPGANYGYTFGSGTRLTVV.

This clonotype occurred many times. V and J are TRBV2 and TRBJ2-2; the match to TRBD2 covers 9 bases. The V segment lost 5 bases and the J segment 7 bases; nucleotides outside the gene matches: 8. Germline lookup yields CDR1 SNHLY and CDR2 FYNNEI. This CDR3 region has 15 residues. The CDR3 coding sequence is TGTGCCAGCAGTTTTCCTAGCGGGAATGACGGGGAGCTGTTTTTT. Translating gives CASSFPSGNDGELFF.

This clonotype was found many times. The chain joins TRBV12-3 or TRBV12-4 to TRBJ1-1, with D unclear. CDR3 size: 11 residues. V was shortened by 6 bases and J by 11 bases, with 13 bases between the two germline ends. The CDR3 DNA sequence: TGTGCCAGCAGCGGCGGACGTGAGGCTTTCTTT. It codes for CASSGGREAFF.

V usage is TRBV6-1 and J usage is TRBJ2-6, with 7 bases identical to TRBD2. The CDR3 runs to 15 residues. Germline V lookup: CDR1 MNHNS, CDR2 SASEGT. V was pared by 6 bases and J by 3 bases, with 5 bases of the junction left unmatched. As DNA, the CDR3 is TGTGCCAGCAGCCCTGCTAGCGGTGGGGCCAACGTCCTGACTTTC. This translates into CASSPASGGANVLTF.

This chain joins TRBV7-3 and TRBJ2-3; D is possibly TRBD1 (7 bases). V gave up 5 bases and J gave up 0 bases, with 15 bases separating them. CDR1 and CDR2 (germline): SGHTA, FQGTGA. CDR3 size: 16 residues. The CDR3 DNA is TGTGCCAGCAGCCGACAGGGTAGCGGTAGCACAGATACGCAGTATTTT. Protein: CASSRQGSGSTDTQYF.

This chain uses TRBV6-4 with TRBJ2-2; D remains unclear. V shed 4 bases and J shed 1 base, with 4 bases lying between them. CDR1 and CDR2 from the germline V gene are MRHNA and SNTAGT. This CDR3 contains 13 residues. This chain's CDR3 is CASSAKNTGELFF. CDR3 in DNA: TGTGCCAGCAGTGCCAAGAACACCGGGGAGCTGTTTTTT.

This CDR3 is CASSGGHVLTF. DNA for the CDR3: TGCGCCAGCAGCGGGGGCCACGTCCTGACTTTC. The chain combines TRBV5-1 with TRBJ2-6, with D possibly being TRBD1 (6 bases). This CDR3 region has 11 residues. Per germline, CDR1 SGHRS and CDR2 YFSETQ. V gave up 4 bases and J gave up 11 bases, with 7 bases separating them.

A remark on this clonotype: At one of its ends the junction is not consistent with the germline gene, which may arise from a read error. The J gene is TRBJ2-4, the V gene TRBV7-3, with D possibly called TRBD1 or TRBD2 (5 bases each). From germline, CDR1 is SGHTA and CDR2 FQGTGA. The CDR3 has 13 amino acids. The CDR3 is CASSLTGTGPSLF. The CDR3 region has the DNA TGTGCCAGCAGCTTAACGGGTACGGGGCCCAGTCTCTTC. The complete variable domain, with remaining parts taken from reference TRBV7-3 and TRBJ2-4, reads GAGVSQTPSNKVTEKGKYVELRCDPISGHTALYWYRQSLGQGPEFLIYFQGTGAADDSGLPNDRFFAVRPEGSVSTLKIQRTERGDSAVYLCASSLTGTGPSLFGAGTRLSVL.

V is TRBV29-1 and J is TRBJ1-1; unclear D gene. V was cut by 8 bases and J by 2 bases, with 18 bases left in between. Germline CDR1 and CDR2: SQVTM and ANQGSEA. The CDR3 length is 14 residues. The CDR3 DNA reads as TGCAGCTTTGCCCGGACGCAGACCAACACTGAAGCTTTCTTT. Amino acids: CSFARTQTNTEAFF.